The entry below gives a single T cell receptor (beta chain) sequence along with its context. Antigen specificity is unknown. This specimen comes from a study of T cell responses to AZD1222 COVID-19 vaccine. Study results and caveats: Two AZD1222 doses significantly raised spike-specific TCR breadth and depth over controls. Spike-spanning, vaccine-associated CD4 TCRs were dominant at 160-218 and 743-854.

The data were produced by immunoSEQ multiplex PCR, yet TCRdb's version contains in-frame clones alone and is incomplete. This sample has about 150,000 clones, with about 90% found just once. The CDR3 runs 14 residues. Trimming took 8 bases from V and 1 from J, leaving 11 bases between them. CDR1 and CDR2 from the germline V gene are LNHDA and SQIVND (reference sequence). V usage is TRBV19 and J usage is TRBJ2-2, with D tentatively TRBD1 (6 bases). The source material was peripheral blood, sampled 28 days after the second AZD1222 dose. The sequence was obtained from an adult who received the AZD1222 COVID-19 vaccine. The CDR3 here is CASRNRENTGELFF. The DNA for the CDR3 is TGTGCCAGTCGCAACAGGGAGAACACCGGGGAGCTGTTTTTT.